These 7 T cell receptor beta chains were sequenced from one sample in a study of cytomegalovirus exposure and HLA in healthy donors. The PCR employed 60 Vbeta primers together with 13 Jbeta primers. TCRdb's table, derived via immunoSEQ multiplex PCR, lists solely in-frame clones and lacks some. The data contain about 140,000 clones, around 80% of them singletons. Input material: PBMCs. The receptors were sampled from a male donor in good health and CMV-seropositive.

The rearrangement links TRBV5-1 to TRBJ2-5, with no clear D. Trimming took 1 base from V and 1 from J, leaving 5 bases between them. The germline V gene encodes CDR1 SGHRS and CDR2 YFSETQ. The CDR3 has 13 residues. As DNA, the CDR3 is TGCGCCAGCAGCTTGTCTATCCAAGAGACCCAGTACTTC. Translating it yields CASSLSIQETQYF.

This clone was detected once. The CDR3 DNA reads as TGTGCCAGCAGCTTCCCCGAGACTAGTTACTCTGGGGCCAACGTCCTGACTTTC. It is translated as CASSFPETSYSGANVLTF. The chain combines TRBV7-9 with TRBJ2-6, with D maybe TRBD2 (6 bases). Germline V gene sequence: CDR1 SEHNR, CDR2 FQNEAQ (reference sequence). CDR3 length equals 18 residues. V lost 3 bases to trimming and J lost 0 bases, with 15 bases between them.

The gene calls are TRBV7-2 and TRBJ2-7; 10 bases agree with TRBD2. The germline gives CDR1 SGHTA, CDR2 FQGNSA. The junction had 13 bases not matched to a gene; V was cut back by 5 bases and J by 6 bases. This CDR3 spans 16 amino acids. The chain's CDR3 is CASSKGLAGGLGEQYF. The CDR3 region has the DNA TGTGCCAGCAGCAAGGGCTTAGCGGGGGGTCTCGGCGAGCAGTACTTC.

The V gene is TRBV25-1, the J gene TRBJ2-5; unclear D gene. Germline V gives CDR1 MGHDK, CDR2 SYGVNS. CDR3 size: 13 residues. Trimming took 3 bases from V and 4 from J, leaving 9 bases between them. The CDR3 DNA sequence: TGTGCCAGCAGTGATACGGTTCTAGAGACCCAGTACTTC. Its translation is CASSDTVLETQYF.

The chain couples TRBV11-2 to TRBJ1-2, with a possible D match to TRBD1 (5 bases). The V end was cut by 5 bases, the J end by 2 bases, with 15 bases between. CDR3 length: 15 amino acids. Germline V gives CDR1 SGHAT, CDR2 FQNNGV. In nucleotides, the CDR3 is TGTGCCAGCAGCCCCATTAGGGGTTCAAACTATGGCTACACCTTC. This encodes CASSPIRGSNYGYTF.

J is TRBJ2-6 and V is TRBV5-4; 7 bases are shared with TRBD1. Germline V lookup: CDR1 SGHNT, CDR2 YYREEE (reference sequence). After removal of 5 bases from V and 4 bases from J, the junction contained 6 bases not matched to a gene. The CDR3 totals 15 residues. The CDR3 protein is CASSRQGPGANVLTF. Written as DNA, the CDR3 is TGTGCCAGCAGTAGACAGGGTCCAGGGGCCAACGTCCTGACTTTC.

The chain combines TRBV4-3 with TRBJ2-7, with D possibly TRBD1 on 5 matching bases. Trimming left V 4 bases short and J 1 base short, with 23 bases between. Germline V gene sequence: CDR1 LGHNA, CDR2 YSLEER. This CDR3 has 18 residues. Written as DNA, the CDR3 is TGCGCCAGCAGCCTCCAGCCGATCCAGGGTGGGTGGTCCTACGAGCAGTACTTC. Amino acids: CASSLQPIQGGWSYEQYF.